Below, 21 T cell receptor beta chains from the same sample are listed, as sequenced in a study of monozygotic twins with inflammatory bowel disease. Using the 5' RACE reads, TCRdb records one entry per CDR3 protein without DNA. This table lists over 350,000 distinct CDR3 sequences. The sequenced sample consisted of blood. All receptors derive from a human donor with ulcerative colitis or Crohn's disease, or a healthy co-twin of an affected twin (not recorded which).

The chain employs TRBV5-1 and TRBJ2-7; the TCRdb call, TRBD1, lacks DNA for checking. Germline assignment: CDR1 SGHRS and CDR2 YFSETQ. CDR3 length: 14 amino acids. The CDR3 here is CASSVTGFSYEQYF. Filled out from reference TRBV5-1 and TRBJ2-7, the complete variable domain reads KAGVTQTPRYLIKTRGQQVTLSCSPISGHRSVSWYQQTPGQGLQFLFEYFSETQRNKGNFPGRFSGRQFSNSRSEMNVSTLELGDSALYLCASSVTGFSYEQYFGPGTRLTVT.

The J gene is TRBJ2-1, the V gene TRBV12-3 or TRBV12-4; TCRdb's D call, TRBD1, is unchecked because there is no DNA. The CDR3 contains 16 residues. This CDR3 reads CASSPWSGGRYNEQFF.

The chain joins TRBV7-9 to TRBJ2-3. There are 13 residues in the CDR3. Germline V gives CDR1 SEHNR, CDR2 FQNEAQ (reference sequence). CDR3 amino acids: CASSEATADTQYF.

The CDR3 region is CASSLVIGGDETEAFF. The chain recombines TRBV11-2 with TRBJ1-1; the D gene TCRdb calls, TRBD1, cannot be checked with no DNA. Germline V gives CDR1 SGHAT, CDR2 FQNNGV. The CDR3 covers 16 residues.

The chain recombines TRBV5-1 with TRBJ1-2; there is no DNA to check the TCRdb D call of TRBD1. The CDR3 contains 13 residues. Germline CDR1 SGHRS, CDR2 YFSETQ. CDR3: CASSTDRVYGYTF.

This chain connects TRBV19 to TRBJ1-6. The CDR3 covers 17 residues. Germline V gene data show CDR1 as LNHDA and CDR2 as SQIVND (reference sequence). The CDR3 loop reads CASSIRRPDSYNSPLHF.

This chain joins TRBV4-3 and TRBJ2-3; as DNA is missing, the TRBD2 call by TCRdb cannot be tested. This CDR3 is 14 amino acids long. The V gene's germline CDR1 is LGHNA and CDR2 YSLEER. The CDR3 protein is CASSQINEGDTQYF.

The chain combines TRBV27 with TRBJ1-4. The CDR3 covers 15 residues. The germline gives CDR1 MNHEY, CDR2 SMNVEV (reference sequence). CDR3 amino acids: CASSLGGATNEKLFF. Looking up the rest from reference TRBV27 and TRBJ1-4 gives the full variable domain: EAQVTQNPRYLITVTGKKLTVTCSQNMNHEYMSWYRQDPGLGLRQIYYSMNVEVTDKGDVPEGYKVSRKEKRNFPLILESPSPNQTSLYFCASSLGGATNEKLFFGSGTQLSVL.

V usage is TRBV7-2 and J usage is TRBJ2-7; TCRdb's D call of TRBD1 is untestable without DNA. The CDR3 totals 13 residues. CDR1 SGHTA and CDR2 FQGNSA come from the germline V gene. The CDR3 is CASSLPGPDRQYF.

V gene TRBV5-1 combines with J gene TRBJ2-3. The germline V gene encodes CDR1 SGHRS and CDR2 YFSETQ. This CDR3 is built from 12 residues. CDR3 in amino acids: CASSLELDTQYF.

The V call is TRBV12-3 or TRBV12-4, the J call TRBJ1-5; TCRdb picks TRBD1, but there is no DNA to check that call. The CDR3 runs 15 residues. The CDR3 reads CASTEGAGGFLPQHF.

The CDR3 spells CATSEHVGGRTGELFF. The J gene is TRBJ2-2, the V gene TRBV24-1; TCRdb selects TRBD1, and the lack of DNA leaves this call unchecked. CDR1 is KGHDR, CDR2 SFDVKD, per germline. The CDR3 is made up of 16 amino acids.

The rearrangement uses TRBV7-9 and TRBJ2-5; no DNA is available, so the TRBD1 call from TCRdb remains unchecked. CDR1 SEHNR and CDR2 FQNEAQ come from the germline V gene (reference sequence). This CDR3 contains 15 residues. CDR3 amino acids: CASSPGTTMKETQYF.

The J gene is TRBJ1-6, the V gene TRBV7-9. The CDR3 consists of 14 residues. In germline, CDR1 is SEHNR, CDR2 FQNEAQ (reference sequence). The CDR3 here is CASSLDSSYSPLHF.

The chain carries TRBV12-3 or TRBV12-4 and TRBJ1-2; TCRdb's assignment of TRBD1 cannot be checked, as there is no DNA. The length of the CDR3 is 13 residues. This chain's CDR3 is CASSPGRNYGYTF.

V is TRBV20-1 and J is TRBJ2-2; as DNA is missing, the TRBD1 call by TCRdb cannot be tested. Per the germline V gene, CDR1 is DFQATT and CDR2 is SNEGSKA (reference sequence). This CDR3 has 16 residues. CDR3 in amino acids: CSARVGGNTNTGELFF.

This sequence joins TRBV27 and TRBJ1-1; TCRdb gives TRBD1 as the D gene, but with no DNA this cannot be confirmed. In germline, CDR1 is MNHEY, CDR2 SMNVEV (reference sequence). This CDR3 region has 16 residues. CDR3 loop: CASSLDPQGRNTEAFF.

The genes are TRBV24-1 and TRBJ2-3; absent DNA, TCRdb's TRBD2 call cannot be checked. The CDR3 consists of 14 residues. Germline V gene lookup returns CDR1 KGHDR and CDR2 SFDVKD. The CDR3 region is CATSGGVVPDTQYF.

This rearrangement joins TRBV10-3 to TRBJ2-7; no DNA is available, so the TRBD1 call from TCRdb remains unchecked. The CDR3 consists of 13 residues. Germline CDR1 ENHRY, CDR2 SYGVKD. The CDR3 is CAISGARVYEQYF.

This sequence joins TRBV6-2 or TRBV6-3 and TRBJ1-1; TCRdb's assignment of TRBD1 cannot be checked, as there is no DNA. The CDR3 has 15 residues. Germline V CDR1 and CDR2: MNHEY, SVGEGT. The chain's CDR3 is CASIGIRQGDTEAFF.

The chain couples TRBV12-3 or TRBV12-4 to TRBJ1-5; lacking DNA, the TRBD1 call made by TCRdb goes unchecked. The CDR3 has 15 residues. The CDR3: CASSFRGTLNQPQHF.